This T cell receptor beta chain is from a study of radiation and T cells in renal cell carcinoma. At the level of the study: Nephrectomy followed 15 Gy stereotactic body radiation by 4 weeks.

Remarks on this clone: Its antigen is not known.

Profiled with immunoSEQ multiplex PCR; TCRdb holds only in-frame clones, not every one. Of more than 100,000 clones in the sample, 88% were seen once. This CDR3 has 15 residues. V gave up 4 bases and J gave up 2 bases; unmatched junction bases: 5. Germline V gene sequence: CDR1 LNHDA, CDR2 SQIVND (reference sequence). This sample's time point: blood 2 weeks post-SBRT. Treatment here: 15 Gy SBRT to primary tumor, nephrectomy 4 weeks later. The patient's renal cell carcinoma had clear cell pathology. Whole-study results and caveats: Top tumor clonotypes rose in blood 2 weeks post-radiation, then contracted. No pretreatment tumor biopsies were available for baseline clonotypes.

This chain links TRBV19 with TRBJ1-1; TRBD1 matches 9 bases. Sequences were derived from blood, sampled from a patient whose treatment included radiotherapy and nephrectomy. The source of this sequence is a woman between 70 and 85 years old with renal cell carcinoma. CDR3 nucleotide sequence: TGTGCCAGTAGTAGGGACAGGGCCATTAACACTGAAGCTTTCTTT. Encoded protein: CASSRDRAINTEAFF. The full variable domain, rest sourced from reference TRBV19 and TRBJ1-1, is DGGITQSPKYLFRKEGQNVTLSCEQNLNHDAMYWYRQDPGQGLRLIYYSQIVNDFQKGDIAEGYSVSREKKESFPLTVTSAQKNPTAFYLCASSRDRAINTEAFFGQGTRLTVV.